This entry lists 24 T cell receptor beta chains sequenced from one sample in a study of blood T cell repertoires in COVID-19. Sequencing used immunoSEQ multiplex PCR; TCRdb keeps in-frame clones, though not all of them. The table records fewer than 100,000 clones, roughly 90% of them present only once. Sample: peripheral blood. These receptors came from an elderly man in a cohort sampled during active COVID-19.

The chain recombines TRBV7-3 with TRBJ2-7; 8 bases agree with TRBD2. Germline loops: CDR1 SGHTA, CDR2 FQGTGA. The CDR3 is 15 amino acids. V lost 5 bases and J lost 3; bases outside the gene matches: 9. CDR3 sequence reads: CASSPSGSGNYEQYF. CDR3 bases: TGTGCCAGCAGCCCATCGGGTAGCGGGAACTACGAGCAGTACTTC.

This sequence joins TRBV18 and TRBJ2-5, with D possibly being TRBD1 (7 bases). This CDR3 is 12 amino acids long. V lost 3 bases, J lost 9 bases, and 11 bases lay in between. Germline CDR1 reads KGHSH; CDR2 reads LQKENI. DNA for the CDR3: TGTGCCAGCTCACCCCAGGGGGGCGCCCAGTACTTC. Translation gives CASSPQGGAQYF.

This chain links TRBV6-2 or TRBV6-3 with TRBJ2-1; TRBD2 matches at 16 bases. J was trimmed by 1 base and V by 5 bases; bases with no gene match: 14. Germline V lookup: CDR1 MNHEY, CDR2 SVGEGT. The CDR3 loop spans 21 amino acids. The CDR3 nucleotides read TGTGCCAGCAGTGCCACTCCGGGACTAGCGGGGGGGATTACTTCCTACAATGAGCAGTTCTTC. It is translated as CASSATPGLAGGITSYNEQFF.

The chain joins TRBV10-2 to TRBJ1-1, with a possible D match to TRBD1 (6 bases). The CDR3 covers 15 residues. Germline loops: CDR1 WSHSY, CDR2 SAAADI. Between the trimmed V and J ends, which lost 2 bases and 3 bases, there was a span of 13 bases. The chain's CDR3 is CASSEANRVDTEAFF. The CDR3 bases are TGCGCCAGCAGTGAGGCTAACAGGGTTGACACTGAAGCTTTCTTT.

The CDR3 sequence is CASSGGSWTGELFF. CDR3 DNA: TGTGCCAGCAGCGGGGGTTCGTGGACCGGGGAGCTGTTTTTT. The V and J genes are TRBV6-5 and TRBJ2-2, with D possibly TRBD2 on 6 matching bases. Germline-derived CDR1 and CDR2 are MNHEY and SVGAGI. There are 14 residues in the CDR3. Trimming took 6 bases from V and 5 from J, leaving 13 bases between them.

This chain connects TRBV24-1 to TRBJ1-5; 9 bases are a match to TRBD1. In germline, CDR1 is KGHDR, CDR2 SFDVKD. Trimming at V came to 2 bases and at J to 7 bases, leaving 5 bases not matched to a gene. This CDR3 comprises 15 residues. The CDR3 loop is CATSDSGQGGQPQHF. For the CDR3, the DNA is TGTGCCACCAGTGATTCGGGACAGGGCGGGCAGCCCCAGCATTTT.

The rearrangement joins TRBV27 to TRBJ2-1; D gene uncertain. CDR1 MNHEY and CDR2 SMNVEV come from the germline V gene (reference sequence). This CDR3 is 13 amino acids long. V lost 4 bases and J 4 bases, leaving 8 bases between the germline ends. CDR3 sequence: CASSSAGYNEQFF. DNA of the CDR3: TGTGCCAGCAGTTCAGCAGGTTACAATGAGCAGTTCTTC.

This chain links TRBV7-2 with TRBJ1-1; unclear D gene. This CDR3 spans 19 amino acids. The V end lost 1 base, the J end lost 1 base, and 22 bases lay between the germline ends. The germline V gene encodes CDR1 SGHTA and CDR2 FQGNSA. The chain's CDR3 is CASSLGARSAAWRNTEAFF. CDR3 nucleotides: TGTGCCAGCAGCTTAGGGGCTCGGTCGGCAGCCTGGCGGAACACTGAAGCTTTCTTT. Supplemented by reference TRBV7-2 and TRBJ1-1, the full variable domain reads GAGVSQSPSNKVTEKGKDVELRCDPISGHTALYWYRQSLGQGLEFLIYFQGNSAPDKSGLPSDRFSAERTGGSVSTLTIQRTQQEDSAVYLCASSLGARSAAWRNTEAFFGQGTRLTVV.

This clone appeared once. The V and J genes are TRBV29-1 and TRBJ2-2; 12 bases line up with TRBD1. The CDR3 extends over 13 amino acids. The V gene end was trimmed by 6 bases and the J gene end by 7 bases; junction bases not matched to a gene: 3. CDR1 and CDR2 from the germline V gene are SQVTM and ANQGSEA. CDR3 nucleotide sequence: TGCAGCGTGGGACAGGGGGCCGGCGGGGAGCTGTTTTTT. Protein product: CSVGQGAGGELFF.

The V and J genes are TRBV5-1 and TRBJ1-2; 12 bases are a match to TRBD1. The CDR3 has 16 residues. Germline values: CDR1 SGHRS, CDR2 YFSETQ. The junction had 6 bases not matched to a gene; V was cut back by 4 bases and J by 2 bases. In DNA, the CDR3 is TGCGCCAGCAGCCAGTCTGGGACAGGGGGCAACTATGGCTACACCTTC. It codes for CASSQSGTGGNYGYTF.

V and J are TRBV18 and TRBJ2-6; D gene unclear. The CDR3 spans 14 residues. Germline-derived CDR1 and CDR2 are KGHSH and LQKENI. Trimming stripped 5 bases from V and 0 bases from J, with 5 bases between. The CDR3 DNA sequence: TGTGCCAGCTCAGCAGGCTCTGGGGCCAACGTCCTGACTTTC. Translating it yields CASSAGSGANVLTF. The full variable domain, in which reference TRBV18 and TRBJ2-6 provide the parts outside the CDR3, is NAGVMQNPRHLVRRRGQEARLRCSPMKGHSHVYWYRQLPEEGLKFMVYLQKENIIDESGMPKERFSAEFPKEGPSILRIQQVVRGDSAAYFCASSAGSGANVLTFGAGSRLTVL.

The rearrangement uses TRBV7-9 and TRBJ2-5, with D uncertain. CDR3 length: 16 amino acids. Trimming cost V 4 bases and J 4 bases, with 19 bases left between them. Germline assignment: CDR1 SEHNR and CDR2 FQNEAQ (reference sequence). CDR3 in amino acids: CASSSRPPGGGETQYF. The CDR3 nucleotides read TGTGCCAGCAGCTCACGACCACCGGGTGGCGGAGAGACCCAGTACTTC.

The chain recombines TRBV6-1 with TRBJ1-1; D gene unclear. Germline V CDR1 and CDR2: MNHNS, SASEGT. The CDR3 has 13 amino acids. The V end was cut by 6 bases, the J end by 1 base, with 9 bases between. CDR3 sequence: CASSLDWNTEAFF. The CDR3 DNA follows: TGTGCCAGCAGCTTGGACTGGAACACTGAAGCTTTCTTT.

This clone appeared a single time. CDR3 residues: CASSPQKQSNQPQHF. DNA of the CDR3: TGTGCCAGCTCACCACAAAAACAAAGCAATCAGCCCCAGCATTTT. This chain connects TRBV18 to TRBJ1-5; D gene ambiguous. Germline-derived CDR1 and CDR2 are KGHSH and LQKENI. The CDR3 length is 15 residues. V was pared by 1 base and J by 1 base, with 8 bases between. Filled out from reference TRBV18 and TRBJ1-5, the complete variable domain reads NAGVMQNPRHLVRRRGQEARLRCSPMKGHSHVYWYRQLPEEGLKFMVYLQKENIIDESGMPKERFSAEFPKEGPSILRIQQVVRGDSAAYFCASSPQKQSNQPQHFGDGTRLSIL.

The rearrangement joins TRBV7-2 to TRBJ1-6, with D hard to call. Between the trimmed V and J ends, which lost 1 base and 1 base, there was a span of 11 bases. The CDR3 runs to 17 residues. The germline V gene has CDR1 SGHTA and CDR2 FQGNSA. DNA for the CDR3: TGTGCCAGCAGCTTAGAAATGAGTTTTTCCTATAATTCACCCCTCCACTTT. Encoded protein: CASSLEMSFSYNSPLHF.

The rearrangement links TRBV9 to TRBJ2-7; 11 bases map to TRBD2. With V trimmed by 4 bases and J by 6 bases, 6 bases remained unmatched. Per the germline V gene, CDR1 is SGDLS and CDR2 is YYNGEE. The CDR3 loop spans 14 amino acids. The CDR3 here is CASSPRLAGSEQYF. The DNA for the CDR3 is TGTGCCAGCAGCCCGAGACTAGCGGGGTCCGAGCAGTACTTC.

This chain joins TRBV9 and TRBJ1-6; 7 bases are shared with TRBD1. The CDR3 runs to 15 residues. The V gene's germline CDR1 is SGDLS and CDR2 YYNGEE. The junction had 8 bases not matched to a gene; V was cut back by 3 bases and J by 8 bases. CDR3 in amino acids: CASSGRQGPDSPLHF. The CDR3, as DNA: TGTGCCAGCAGCGGAAGACAGGGACCCGATTCACCCCTCCACTTT.

The gene calls are TRBV5-1 and TRBJ2-1; TRBD1 is a possible D gene (6 bases). This CDR3 has 16 amino acids. Looked up from germline, CDR1 is SGHRS and CDR2 is YFSETQ. Between the trimmed V and J ends, which lost 6 bases and 1 base, there was a span of 17 bases. CDR3: CASTSGQPGSYNEQFF. The CDR3 coding sequence is TGCGCCAGCACCTCTGGACAGCCTGGTTCCTACAATGAGCAGTTCTTC.

This chain connects TRBV7-9 to TRBJ2-3; 8 bases map to TRBD1. V shed 8 bases, J shed 2 bases, and the junction held 6 bases outside the gene matches. Germline V gene lookup returns CDR1 SEHNR and CDR2 FQNEAQ (reference sequence). The CDR3 contains 14 residues. In DNA form, the CDR3 reads TGTGCCAGCCTGGACAGGGAGGTCACAGATACGCAGTATTTT. Encoded protein: CASLDREVTDTQYF.

The rearrangement joins TRBV10-3 to TRBJ2-5; D remains unclear. V was cut by 0 bases and J by 0 bases, with 5 bases left in between. Germline lookup yields CDR1 ENHRY and CDR2 SYGVKD. The CDR3 extends over 14 amino acids. The CDR3 nucleotides read TGTGCCATCAGTGAGTCGCTAGACCAAGAGACCCAGTACTTC. As protein: CAISESLDQETQYF.

The chain has TRBV2 and TRBJ1-5, with D unresolved. V was shortened by 5 bases and J by 4 bases, with 12 bases between the two germline ends. From germline, CDR1 is SNHLY and CDR2 FYNNEI. The CDR3 consists of 14 residues. CDR3 loop: CASSRSYGNQPQHF. CDR3 DNA: TGTGCCAGCAGTCGTAGTTACGGTAATCAGCCCCAGCATTTT.

This clone was observed a few times. The identical CDR3 is also encoded by other nucleotide sequences in the sample. V is TRBV9 and J is TRBJ1-3; 8 bases are a match to TRBD1. The V segment lost 7 bases and the J segment 0 bases; nucleotides outside the gene matches: 3. The V gene's germline CDR1 is SGDLS and CDR2 YYNGEE. The length of the CDR3 is 14 residues. CDR3 nucleotide sequence: TGTGCCAGCTCAGGGGGCACCTCTGGAAACACCATATATTTT. Protein sequence: CASSGGTSGNTIYF.

As DNA, the CDR3 is TGTGCCAGCAGTTTTCCCTCAGGGGGTTCTGGAAACACCATATATTTT. It encodes CASSFPSGGSGNTIYF. This sequence joins TRBV28 and TRBJ1-3; 7 bases match TRBD1. The CDR3 has 16 amino acids. V shed 3 bases, J shed 1 base, and the junction held 6 bases outside the gene matches. Germline values: CDR1 MDHEN, CDR2 SYDVKM.

The V call is TRBV7-2, the J call TRBJ1-1; D gene ambiguous. This CDR3 contains 13 residues. From germline, CDR1 is SGHTA and CDR2 FQGNSA. The V end lost 5 bases, the J end lost 12 bases, and 19 bases lay between the germline ends. CDR3 amino acids: CASSMGLVGAPFF. The CDR3 DNA is TGTGCCAGCAGCATGGGCCTTGTCGGCGCTCCTTTCTTT.